These T cell receptor beta chains were read from a single sample in a study of tumor-infiltrating lymphocytes in localized non-small cell lung cancer. The assay was immunoSEQ multiplex PCR, and TCRdb's table has in-frame clones only and misses some. The sample lists about 15,000 clones, nearly 70% occurring once. Sequencing was carried out using uninvolved lung tissue not adjacent to the tumor. These receptors were obtained from a human donor with non-small cell lung cancer. The CDR3 runs from the conserved cysteine through the conserved F or W. The D gene is left open where the match is weak. The size field is filled for only some rows; it gives once, few, many or a size class.

15,NA,TRBV29-1,TRBJ2-3,NA,CSVAFGVFGTDTQYF,TGCAGCGTTGCTTTCGGAGTTTTCGGCACAGATACGCAGTATTTT
15,NA,TRBV6-6,TRBJ1-4,NA,CASNNGHDRGEKLFF,TGTGCCAGCAACAATGGGCACGACCGGGGTGAAAAACTGTTTTTT
15,NA,TRBV23-1,TRBJ2-7,NA,CASSQSHRPNYEQYF,TGCGCCAGCAGTCAATCGCACAGGCCCAACTACGAGCAGTACTTC
14,NA,TRBV27,TRBJ1-1,NA,CASSLGGLNTEAFF,TGTGCCAGCAGTTTAGGGGGGTTGAACACTGAAGCTTTCTTT
15,TRBD1,TRBV5-4,TRBJ2-7,NA,CASSPRTGVAYEQYF,TGTGCCAGCAGCCCCCGGACAGGGGTAGCCTACGAGCAGTACTTC
19,TRBD1,TRBV19,TRBJ1-2,few,CASSIAAPGQGASNYGYTF,TGTGCCAGTAGTATAGCGGCCCCGGGACAGGGGGCTTCTAACTATGGCTACACCTTC
15,NA,TRBV2,TRBJ2-7,NA,CASSGAQVWSYEQYF,TGTGCCAGCAGTGGGGCTCAAGTTTGGTCCTACGAGCAGTACTTC
14,TRBD1,TRBV7-9,TRBJ1-1,NA,CASSLIQGGGEAFF,TGTGCCAGCAGCTTAATACAGGGGGGTGGTGAAGCTTTCTTT
10,TRBD1,TRBV20-1,TRBJ2-1,NA,CSARDREQFF,TGCAGTGCGAGGGACAGAGAGCAGTTCTTC
15,NA,TRBV4-3,TRBJ1-5,medium-sized,CASSQDMEGRKPQHF,TGCGCCAGCAGCCAAGATATGGAGGGTCGAAAGCCCCAGCATTTT
13,NA,TRBV5-1,TRBJ1-1,few,CASSALENTEAFF,TGCGCCAGCAGCGCGTTAGAGAACACTGAAGCTTTCTTT
15,NA,TRBV11-2,TRBJ2-5,NA,CASSLAHLEPETQYF,TGTGCCAGCAGCTTAGCCCACCTAGAACCAGAGACCCAGTACTTC
14,NA,TRBV5-6,TRBJ1-2,NA,CASSLYGEQYGYTF,TGTGCCAGCAGCTTGTACGGGGAGCAGTATGGCTACACCTTC
15,NA,TRBV2,TRBJ1-5,once,CASSDWGRRNQPQHF,TGTGCCAGCAGTGATTGGGGGAGAAGGAATCAGCCCCAGCATTTT
12,NA,TRBV7-2,TRBJ2-7,NA,CASSLQGDEQYF,TGTGCCAGCAGCTTACAGGGCGACGAGCAGTACTTC
13,NA,TRBV7-8,TRBJ2-2,NA,CASSLGSPGELFF,TGTGCCAGCAGCTTAGGTAGCCCCGGGGAGCTGTTTTTT
14,NA,TRBV19,TRBJ2-1,NA,CASRSRSSYNEQFF,TGTGCCAGTAGATCGAGGAGCTCCTACAATGAGCAGTTCTTC
13,TRBD1,TRBV30,TRBJ2-7,NA,CAWSVEGAGEQYF,TGTGCCTGGAGTGTAGAGGGGGCGGGTGAGCAGTACTTC
15,TRBD1,TRBV2,TRBJ1-6,few,CASSEVQGNNSPLHF,TGTGCCAGCAGTGAAGTACAGGGGAATAATTCACCCCTCCACTTT
14,NA,TRBV13,TRBJ2-3,NA,CASSLPQDSNTQYF,TGTGCCAGCAGCTTACCCCAGGACTCCAATACGCAGTATTTT
14,NA,TRBV7-9,TRBJ1-2,NA,CASSLETGNYGYTF,TGTGCCAGCAGCTTAGAGACAGGAAACTATGGCTACACCTTC
13,NA,TRBV18,TRBJ2-5,few,CASSPDIQETQYF,TGTGCCAGCTCCCCGGACATTCAAGAGACCCAGTACTTC
15,NA,TRBV29-1,TRBJ2-6,NA,CSVEALGTGANVLTF,TGCAGCGTTGAAGCGTTGGGGACTGGGGCCAACGTCCTGACTTTC
16,TRBD2,TRBV5-1,TRBJ2-3,NA,CASSLESSGSSGTQYF,TGCGCCAGCAGCTTGGAATCTAGCGGGAGTTCGGGTACGCAGTATTTT
18,TRBD2,TRBV6-1,TRBJ2-5,NA,CASSGGTRGLAGQETQYF,TGTGCCAGCAGTGGAGGTACGAGGGGACTAGCGGGCCAAGAGACCCAGTACTTC
11,NA,TRBV29-1,TRBJ1-1,NA,CSTLTGVEAFF,TGCAGCACTTTAACCGGCGTTGAAGCTTTCTTT
16,TRBD1,TRBV14,TRBJ1-2,NA,CASSRLGTGKGHGYTF,TGTGCCAGCAGCCGTCTGGGGACAGGGAAAGGTCATGGCTACACCTTC
13,NA,TRBV6-5,TRBJ1-2,NA,CASSYTIDRGYTF,TGTGCCAGCAGTTACACAATCGACAGGGGCTACACCTTC
14,TRBD2,TRBV5-4,TRBJ2-3,NA,CASGSGRARDTQYF,TGTGCCAGCGGTAGCGGGAGGGCCCGGGATACGCAGTATTTT
14,NA,TRBV19,TRBJ1-1,NA,CASSKQGVSTEAFF,TGTGCCAGTAGTAAACAGGGTGTGAGCACTGAAGCTTTCTTT
14,TRBD2,TRBV5-1,TRBJ2-5,NA,CASSLLAGVETQYF,TGCGCCAGCAGCTTGCTAGCGGGGGTGGAGACCCAGTACTTC
14,TRBD1,TRBV19,TRBJ2-7,NA,CASSIGDRVGEQYF,TGTGCCAGTAGTATCGGGGACAGGGTTGGCGAGCAGTACTTC
17,NA,TRBV27,TRBJ1-4,few,CASSLRTPIDSYEKLFF,TGTGCCAGCAGTTTACGGACACCAATAGACAGTTATGAAAAACTGTTTTTT
11,NA,TRBV29-1,TRBJ2-3,NA,CSVGETDTQYF,TGCAGCGTTGGGGAGACAGATACGCAGTATTTT
14,NA,TRBV6-5,TRBJ2-1,NA,CASSYKDGGDEQFF,TGTGCCAGCAGTTACAAGGACGGGGGAGATGAGCAGTTCTTC
15,TRBD1,TRBV5-5,TRBJ2-7,NA,CASSLKGATSYEQYF,TGTGCCAGCAGCTTAAAGGGGGCAACGTCCTACGAGCAGTACTTC
14,TRBD1,TRBV6-4,TRBJ2-3,NA,CASSDTGGTDTQYF,TGTGCCAGCAGTGACACAGGGGGCACAGATACGCAGTATTTT
16,NA,TRBV28,TRBJ1-4,NA,CASTPIQDWVGEKLFF,TGTGCCAGCACCCCCATCCAGGACTGGGTGGGTGAAAAACTGTTTTTT
13,NA,TRBV6-1,TRBJ2-1,NA,CASSEWQNNEQFF,TGTGCCAGCAGTGAGTGGCAGAACAATGAGCAGTTCTTC
19,NA,TRBV30,TRBJ1-2,NA,CAWTGWNRDASKNLYGYTF,TGTGCCTGGACAGGGTGGAACCGGGACGCATCGAAAAACCTCTATGGCTACACCTTC
19,TRBD2,TRBV4-1,TRBJ2-6,once,CASSQRLAGGDSGANVLTF,TGCGCCAGCAGCCAACGGTTAGCGGGGGGGGACTCTGGGGCCAACGTCCTGACTTTC
14,NA,TRBV6-6,TRBJ1-1,NA,CASSQGARDAEAFF,TGTGCCAGCAGTCAAGGCGCGAGGGACGCTGAAGCTTTCTTT
13,NA,TRBV6-5,TRBJ2-5,NA,CASSYKWRETQYF,TGTGCCAGCAGTTATAAGTGGAGAGAGACCCAGTACTTC
13,TRBD2,TRBV19,TRBJ2-1,NA,CASSMGLAYEQFF,TGTGCCAGTAGTATGGGACTAGCCTATGAGCAGTTCTTC